This section outlines one T cell receptor beta chain sequence together with its context. Its antigen remains undetermined. No base-level quality is on record; no much larger clone is a single base apart. Reading from cysteine to phenylalanine, the CDR3 counts 15 amino acids. The entry retains the CDR3 DNA only, 45 bases that are in frame from base 1. V gives up 0 bases and J gives up 4 bases, and the segment between their germline ends measures 14 bases. CDR1 and CDR2, per the germline V gene, are SGHDT and YYEEEE. The data were taken from a study of blood T cell repertoires in COVID-19 (dated by TCRdb to about 2020). About the study as a whole: Collaborator samples came from the United States, Italy and Spain and covered acute and convalescent phases of COVID-19. The material from the prospective study consisted of cDNA or gDNA derived from T cells, B-cell-depleted T cells, or PBMCs. A freely available public database, intended as a resource for researchers studying the immune response to SARS-CoV-2, is where the repertoires were released. The samples were drawn from the first 160 participants of the ongoing ImmuneRACE study and from some 1,300 subjects provided by 6 global collaborators. Where available, HLA class I and class II types were obtained from metadata supplied by the sample provider rather than from assay-based typing. A de-identified subject ID, COVID-19 status, age in years and sex were almost always included in the sample metadata. Subjects who had been exposed to COVID-19, were actively infected with it, or had recovered from it provided the deeply sampled blood TCRbeta repertoires that made up the dataset.

One collaborating source in Seattle enrolled patients during active infection and followed them longitudinally through the course of disease. Whole blood was collected in K2EDTA tubes by collaborating institutions according to the institutions' own protocols. Collaborator samples were shipped for TCRbeta analysis as frozen whole blood, isolated PBMCs, or DNA extracted from either sample type. TCRbeta CDR3 regions were amplified from genomic DNA using the immunoSEQ Assay, a bias-controlled multiplex PCR. In the paper's pipeline: Within the assay, amplification of reference gene primers was used to estimate how many nucleated cells each sample contained. To quantify the absolute abundance of each unique TCRbeta CDR3 rearrangement, sequence reads were collapsed and filtered. Productive Simpson clonality was computed per sample as the square root of Simpson's diversity index over productive rearrangements. The table comes from immuneACCESS by way of TCRdb, which keeps in-frame sequences with V and J called. Part of the clones is missing from these tables; in studies checked, under half for an unresolved V gene and the rest for unknown reasons. Clone size and the V and J calls come from that table; the DNA yielded D and trimming. Within this sample are approximately 170,000 clones, with around 84% of them counted one time only. The ten biggest clones cover around 13% of the sample.

Findings and caveats that apply to the study as a whole: The amount of clinical and demographic metadata varied by source and participant and was provided uncurated.

The sample consisted of peripheral blood. This sequence originates from a woman in her 70s with COVID-19, enrolled during active disease. Recombination joined TRBV5-6 with TRBJ2-7; TRBD1 is possibly the D segment (6 matching bases). Read as DNA, the sequence is TGTGCCAGCAGCTTGGGATCCCAGGGGATATACGAGCAGTACTTC. Its protein product is CASSLGSQGIYEQYF.